This passage covers 9 T cell receptor beta chains from one sample sequenced in a study of cytomegalovirus exposure and HLA in healthy donors (TCRdb year 2017). The library came from the immunoSEQ multiplex PCR assay. Held by TCRdb, this immuneACCESS table contains in-frame sequences only and omits some clones. Under half of the omission traces to an unresolved V gene where checked; the cause of the rest is unknown. The sample data list tens of thousands of clones, and roughly 92% of these were observed just once. The ten largest clones add up to around 1.1% of the sample. Sequenced input: PBMCs. All receptors derive from a woman aged 30 to 39 in good health and CMV-seropositive.

This chain joins TRBV10-3 and TRBJ2-7, with TRBD2 matching over 9 bases. This CDR3 is 17 amino acids long. The V segment lost 1 base and the J segment 2 bases; nucleotides outside the gene matches: 9. CDR1 and CDR2 (germline): ENHRY, SYGVKD. CDR3 protein: CAISELGTASGAYEQYF. CDR3 nucleotide sequence: TGTGCCATCAGTGAGTTAGGTACGGCTAGCGGGGCCTACGAGCAGTACTTC.

The V and J genes are TRBV9 and TRBJ1-1, with D possibly TRBD1 on 6 matching bases. The CDR3 covers 12 residues. The germline V and J ends were trimmed by 4 bases and 5 bases, with 9 bases remaining between them. CDR1 is SGDLS, CDR2 YYNGEE, per germline. The CDR3 DNA reads as TGTGCCAGCAGCCCTACAGGGACTGAAGCTTTCTTT. This sequence encodes CASSPTGTEAFF.

This chain uses TRBV7-6 with TRBJ1-5; D unresolved. V was shortened by 1 base and J by 6 bases, with 7 bases between the two germline ends. Germline V gene sequence: CDR1 SGHVS, CDR2 FNYEAQ. CDR3 length: 13 residues. DNA for the CDR3: TGTGCCAGCAGCTTAGAATCGGGTCAGCCCCAGCATTTT. Protein: CASSLESGQPQHF. Supplemented by reference TRBV7-6 and TRBJ1-5, the full variable domain reads GAGVSQSPRYKVTKRGQDVALRCDPISGHVSLYWYRQALGQGPEFLTYFNYEAQQDKSGLPNDRFSAERPEGSISTLTIQRTEQRDSAMYRCASSLESGQPQHFGDGTRLSIL.

The chain recombines TRBV27 with TRBJ2-1; 7 bases are a match to TRBD1. Germline CDR1 and CDR2: MNHEY and SMNVEV (reference sequence). The V and J ends lost 8 bases and 10 bases, in that order; junction bases with no gene match: 11. The length of the CDR3 is 13 residues. The CDR3 spells CASHPIGGDEQFF. CDR3 DNA: TGTGCCAGCCATCCTATAGGGGGCGACGAGCAGTTCTTC.

The chain joins TRBV4-1 to TRBJ2-1; 8 positions agree with TRBD2. Germline V CDR1 and CDR2: MGHRA, YSYEKL. Trimming cost V 3 bases and J 7 bases; bases outside gene matches: 8. There are 15 residues in the CDR3. The CDR3 region is CASSQKAGEGNEQFF. The CDR3 DNA follows: TGCGCCAGCAGCCAGAAAGCGGGGGAAGGGAATGAGCAGTTCTTC.

V gene TRBV6-6 combines with J gene TRBJ1-4; TRBD1 agrees at 9 bases. The length of the CDR3 is 14 residues. Unmatched junction bases numbered 4, after V lost 6 bases and J lost 5 bases. The germline CDR1 and CDR2 sequences are MNHNY and SVGAGI (reference sequence). CDR3: CASRATGGNEKLFF. The CDR3 DNA sequence: TGTGCCAGCAGAGCGACAGGGGGAAATGAAAAACTGTTTTTT.

The rearrangement links TRBV28 to TRBJ2-7; a weak D match, TRBD2 (5 bases). Germline V gives CDR1 MDHEN, CDR2 SYDVKM. V was cut by 1 base and J by 3 bases, with 10 bases left in between. The CDR3 is made up of 14 amino acids. This CDR3 reads CASSLLARGYEQYF. The CDR3 DNA reads TGTGCCAGCAGTTTATTAGCACGGGGCTACGAGCAGTACTTC.

This chain uses TRBV6-6 with TRBJ2-1, with 7 bases that match TRBD1. This CDR3 is built from 15 residues. Looked up from germline, CDR1 is MNHNY and CDR2 is SVGAGI (reference sequence). The junction had 14 bases not matched to a gene; V was cut back by 6 bases and J by 9 bases. CDR3 in amino acids: CASRPRDRSRGEQFF. Here the CDR3 DNA reads TGTGCCAGCAGGCCCCGGGACAGATCTAGGGGTGAGCAGTTCTTC.

The rearrangement joins TRBV15 to TRBJ2-3, with TRBD2 matching 13 bases. This CDR3 region has 18 residues. J gave up 4 bases and V 3 bases, and 10 bases lay outside the gene matches. The germline V gene encodes CDR1 LNHNV and CDR2 YYDKDF (reference sequence). This chain's CDR3 is CATSSEGTSGNGADTQYF. In nucleotides, the CDR3 is TGTGCCACCAGCAGTGAAGGGACTAGCGGGAATGGGGCAGATACGCAGTATTTT.